These 21 T cell receptor beta chains share one sample of origin, sequenced in a study of shared clonotypes between healthy human individuals. Clones were read by immunoSEQ multiplex PCR, and TCRdb kept only the in-frame ones, dropping some. The sample records about 2.4 million clones, under 95% being singletons. Sequencing was performed on naive CD4+ T cells from PBMCs. Subset given: CD45RA+ positively selected. Source of these receptors: a man aged 18 to 29 in good health. Some clones in this sample may be carry-over from other donors' samples.

This chain connects TRBV28 to TRBJ2-3; D unclear. V lost 5 bases and J 3 bases, leaving 9 bases between the germline ends. The germline gives CDR1 MDHEN, CDR2 SYDVKM. The CDR3 contains 13 residues. The chain's CDR3 is CASSLTRTDTQYF. In nucleotides, the CDR3 is TGTGCCAGCAGTCTGACACGTACAGATACGCAGTATTTT.

About this clone itself: Other DNA sequences from this sample encode an identical CDR3 as well. This chain joins TRBV7-3 and TRBJ2-7, with D perhaps assigned TRBD1 or TRBD2 (5 bases each). Germline CDR1 is SGHTA and CDR2 is FQGTGA. The CDR3 runs to 14 residues. V lost 0 bases and J 6 bases, leaving 12 bases between the germline ends. This CDR3 reads CASSLTRDRGEQYF. The CDR3 nucleotides read TGTGCCAGCAGCTTAACTCGGGACCGTGGCGAGCAGTACTTC.

The chain's CDR3 is CASSPPGGPANTGELFF. The CDR3 DNA follows: TGTGCCAGCTCACCACCGGGGGGCCCCGCGAACACCGGGGAGCTGTTTTTT. J is TRBJ2-2 and V is TRBV18; D is perhaps TRBD1 or TRBD2 (6 bases each). CDR1 and CDR2 from the germline V gene are KGHSH and LQKENI. Trimming removed 0 bases from V and 0 bases from J, with 11 bases in between. The CDR3 spans 17 residues. The full variable domain, its missing parts supplied by reference TRBV18 and TRBJ2-2, is NAGVMQNPRHLVRRRGQEARLRCSPMKGHSHVYWYRQLPEEGLKFMVYLQKENIIDESGMPKERFSAEFPKEGPSILRIQQVVRGDSAAYFCASSPPGGPANTGELFFGEGSRLTVL.

V usage is TRBV6-5 and J usage is TRBJ2-5; either TRBD1 or TRBD2 may supply D (6 bases each). Per the germline V gene, CDR1 is MNHEY and CDR2 is SVGAGI. The CDR3 covers 15 residues. Deletions cut 0 bases from V and 3 bases from J, with 11 bases between. CDR3 DNA sequence: TGTGCCAGCAGTTACTCCGGGGGCACCGAAGAGACCCAGTACTTC. Amino acid sequence: CASSYSGGTEETQYF.

This clone was detected only once. The V gene is TRBV6-5, the J gene TRBJ1-5; 7 bases agree with TRBD1. The CDR3 consists of 15 residues. CDR1 and CDR2 (germline): MNHEY, SVGAGI. Trimming cost V 5 bases and J 6 bases; bases outside gene matches: 10. CDR3 sequence (DNA): TGTGCCAGCAGTACAGTTTCAGGGGGATCTCAGCCCCAGCATTTT. Protein sequence: CASSTVSGGSQPQHF.

The rearrangement uses TRBV6-4 and TRBJ2-7, with D possibly being TRBD2 (5 bases). V lost 6 bases and J 3 bases, leaving 24 bases between the germline ends. The CDR3 totals 17 residues. CDR1 is MRHNA, CDR2 SNTAGT, per germline. CDR3 sequence reads: CASRTRGLNSRSYEQYF. The CDR3 bases are TGTGCCAGCAGAACGAGAGGGCTAAATAGTAGGAGCTACGAGCAGTACTTC.

The chain employs TRBV5-1 and TRBJ1-4; TRBD1 matches at 9 bases. Germline-derived CDR1 and CDR2 are SGHRS and YFSETQ. The CDR3 runs 15 residues. The J segment lost 7 bases and the V segment lost 0 bases, leaving 4 bases of the junction unmatched. This chain's CDR3 is CASSLGTGAFEKLFF. The CDR3 nucleotides read TGCGCCAGCAGCTTGGGGACAGGGGCATTTGAAAAACTGTTTTTT.

The chain uses TRBV10-1 and TRBJ2-7; D may be TRBD1 (6 bases). Germline assignment: CDR1 WNHNN and CDR2 SYGVQD (reference sequence). This CDR3 region has 15 residues. Trimming cost V 4 bases and J 5 bases, with 18 bases left between them. CDR3 DNA: TGCGCCAGCAGTGTGAGGGGGATATCGACAGACGAGCAGTACTTC. Translation gives CASSVRGISTDEQYF.

The CDR3 here is CASSPRDRDSNEQFF. CDR3 nucleotides: TGTGCCAGCAGCCCCCGGGACAGGGACAGCAATGAGCAGTTCTTC. The chain joins TRBV11-1 to TRBJ2-1; 9 positions match TRBD1. The V gene end was trimmed by 5 bases and the J gene end by 6 bases; junction bases not matched to a gene: 8. The CDR3 runs to 15 residues. The germline gives CDR1 SGHAT, CDR2 FQDESV (reference sequence).

This clone was observed a single time. The gene calls are TRBV10-3 and TRBJ2-1; D is unclear. CDR1 and CDR2 from the germline V gene are ENHRY and SYGVKD. The CDR3 loop spans 16 amino acids. V was cut by 3 bases and J by 3 bases, with 15 bases left in between. The CDR3 DNA reads TGTGCCATCAGTGACCAGCGCGGAACATTCTACAATGAGCAGTTCTTC. Translation gives CAISDQRGTFYNEQFF.

This chain joins TRBV6-5 and TRBJ2-7; unclear D gene. Germline CDR1 and CDR2: MNHEY and SVGAGI. The CDR3 is 11 residues long. V dropped 2 bases and J dropped 9 bases, with 8 bases sitting between them. The CDR3 nucleotides read TGTGCCAGCAGTTACGGCGGTTCGCAGTACTTC. This sequence encodes CASSYGGSQYF.

V gene TRBV7-3 combines with J gene TRBJ1-1, with 8 bases lining up with TRBD1. With 5 bases clipped from V and 3 bases from J, the junction kept 8 bases outside the gene matches. This CDR3 region has 15 residues. The germline gives CDR1 SGHTA, CDR2 FQGTGA. DNA for the CDR3: TGTGCCAGCAGCCGTGCAGGGGGCGAGGACACTGAAGCTTTCTTT. Its protein is CASSRAGGEDTEAFF.

The rearrangement joins TRBV7-9 to TRBJ1-4, with TRBD1 as a possible D gene (6 bases). The CDR3 covers 16 residues. Trimming cost V 6 bases and J 5 bases, with 19 bases left between them. Germline values: CDR1 SEHNR, CDR2 FQNEAQ (reference sequence). CDR3 sequence: CASSSGQPGPNEKLFF. CDR3 nucleotide sequence: TGTGCCAGCAGTTCCGGACAGCCAGGGCCCAATGAAAAACTGTTTTTT.

With regard to this clone: Other nucleotide sequences from this sample produce the same CDR3. The CDR3 protein is CASSSSGTSTDTQYF. CDR3 sequence (DNA): TGCGCCAGCAGCTCTAGCGGTACTAGCACAGATACGCAGTATTTT. The V gene is TRBV5-1, the J gene TRBJ2-3; 7 bases are a match to TRBD2. V lost 3 bases and J lost 0; bases outside the gene matches: 4. This CDR3 has 15 residues. The germline V gene has CDR1 SGHRS and CDR2 YFSETQ.

The chain employs TRBV6-1 and TRBJ2-7; weak D call: TRBD2 (5 bases). Germline-derived CDR1 and CDR2 are MNHNS and SASEGT. V dropped 6 bases and J dropped 4 bases, with 10 bases sitting between them. The CDR3 length is 12 residues. CDR3 sequence: CASRREAYEQYF. CDR3 nucleotides: TGTGCCAGCAGACGGGAAGCGTACGAGCAGTACTTC.

The CDR3 here is CASSERELSNQPQHF. The DNA of the CDR3 is TGTGCCAGCAGTGAAAGGGAACTTAGCAATCAGCCCCAGCATTTT. The chain links TRBV2 to TRBJ1-5; D is unresolved. The CDR3 has 15 amino acids. The ends were cut back, 2 bases at V and 0 bases at J, with 8 bases in the middle. Germline V CDR1 and CDR2: SNHLY, FYNNEI.

V is TRBV28 and J is TRBJ2-7; D is unresolved. CDR3 length: 14 residues. V was pared by 6 bases and J by 1 base, with 13 bases between. Germline-derived CDR1 and CDR2 are MDHEN and SYDVKM. For the CDR3, the DNA is TGTGCCAGCAGCCCGGTGACCGTTTCCTACGAGCAGTACTTC. Amino acid sequence: CASSPVTVSYEQYF.

CDR3 loop: CASQLDSHQPQHF. Written as DNA, the CDR3 is TGTGCCAGCCAATTGGACAGTCATCAGCCCCAGCATTTT. V usage is TRBV28 and J usage is TRBJ1-5; a possible D gene is TRBD1 (6 bases). The V gene's germline CDR1 is MDHEN and CDR2 SYDVKM. Trimming pared 8 bases from V and 5 bases from J, leaving 13 bases between. This CDR3 has 13 amino acids.

The genes are TRBV27 and TRBJ1-4; no clear D gene. The ends were cut back, 1 base at V and 6 bases at J, with 9 bases in the middle. Germline CDR1 is MNHEY and CDR2 is SMNVEV (reference sequence). The CDR3 spans 14 residues. CDR3 bases: TGTGCCAGCAGTTTATGGGCGGGAGATGAAAAACTGTTTTTT. Its translation is CASSLWAGDEKLFF.

On this clone: The same CDR3 also results from other DNA sequences found in this sample. This sequence joins TRBV29-1 and TRBJ2-7, with 10 bases aligning to TRBD1. Germline V gene lookup returns CDR1 SQVTM and CDR2 ANQGSEA. V was clipped by 4 bases and J by 2 bases; unmatched bases: 2. The CDR3 runs to 13 residues. Here the CDR3 reads CSVVGTGAYEQYF. CDR3 nucleotides: TGCAGCGTTGTTGGGACAGGGGCCTACGAGCAGTACTTC.

The genes are TRBV29-1 and TRBJ2-7, with D hard to call. Germline V lookup: CDR1 SQVTM, CDR2 ANQGSEA. V was clipped by 6 bases and J by 3 bases, with 15 bases between them. The CDR3 runs 13 residues. DNA of the CDR3: TGCAGCGTGGCGAAGGGTGCGGTCTACGAGCAGTACTTC. Protein sequence: CSVAKGAVYEQYF.